This T cell receptor beta chain was sequenced in a study of tumor and adjacent non-tumor tissue in lung cancer. RNA was extracted from bulk tissue without any cell sorting. More than 3 cm separated this lung sample from the edge of the tumor. A modified ARM-PCR protocol with three rounds of nested PCR amplified TCRbeta. TCRdb re-called the multiplex PCR reads with MiXCR, one entry per CDR3 protein. The table lists tens of thousands of distinct CDR3 sequences, 60% to 70% of them singletons. Germline loops: CDR1 SQVTM, CDR2 ANQGSEA. With V trimmed by 6 bases and J by 6 bases, 10 bases remained unmatched. CDR3 length: 14 residues.

This TCR came from a woman between 40 and 55 years old with non-small cell lung cancer. The chain recombines TRBV29-1 with TRBJ2-3; 9 bases agree with TRBD2. The sequencing sample was made of distant non-tumor lung tissue. CDR3 in amino acids: CSVRLAADTDTQYF. The CDR3 DNA reads TGCAGCGTGAGACTAGCGGCTGACACGGATACGCAGTATTTT.